This TCR beta chain comes out of a study of blood T cell repertoires in COVID-19. Study as a whole: Acute and convalescent COVID-19 samples came from the United States, Italy and Spain. The analysed material was cDNA or gDNA that came from T cells, B-cell-depleted T cells, or PBMCs.

Germline CDR1 reads SGHTA; CDR2 reads FQGNSA. CDR3 size: 13 residues. V was shortened by 3 bases and J by 4 bases, with 9 bases between the two germline ends. Per the original data handling: Quantification of nucleated cells was approximated via reference gene primer amplification. The data were produced by immunoSEQ multiplex PCR, yet TCRdb's version contains in-frame clones alone and is incomplete. The D gene and trimming were derived from the DNA, and the V and J assignments and clone size from that table. Of about 160,000 clones in the sample, approximately 84% are singletons; the top ten hold about 20%.

The TCR originated in a woman aged 80 or older with acute or convalescent COVID-19. The sample comprised peripheral blood. V is TRBV7-2 and J is TRBJ1-1; D possibly corresponds to TRBD1 (5 bases). The CDR3 bases are TGTGCCAGCAGCTTGACAAGGGGCACTGAAGCTTTCTTT. It yields the protein CASSLTRGTEAFF.